The present T cell receptor beta chain was sequenced within a study of T cell repertoires in cytomegalovirus infection. Study details: TCR beta signatures that were public indicated CMV infection and matching HLA type. Findings of the study overall: The cumulative frequency of public TCR beta families distinguished individuals who carried CMV together with the relevant HLA. There were HLA-C-restricted CMV-specific TCR beta clonotypes dominating the ex vivo response.

V lost 4 bases and J 2 bases, leaving 17 bases between the germline ends. The CDR3 contains 16 residues. A remark on this clonotype: Its antigen is unidentified.

TCRdb passed the reads through MiXCR, listing each CDR3 protein once. The sample has 450,000 to 600,000 distinct CDR3 sequences; around 30% are singletons. Sequenced material: cultured PBMCs, taken from culture after CMV antigen stimulation. The TCR originated in a human donor in good health (CMV status not recorded). Some clones in this sample may be carry-over from other donors' samples. The gene calls are TRBV12-3 or TRBV12-4 and TRBJ1-1; weak D call: TRBD1 (6 bases). CDR3 residues: CASSSPSGQINTEAFF. The CDR3 DNA reads as TGTGCCAGCAGTTCCCCCAGCGGACAGATTAACACTGAAGCTTTCTTT.